Listed here are 23 T cell receptor beta chains from one sample, sequenced in a study of human T cells and chemical hapten exposure. TCRdb processed the RACE reads anew with MiXCR; each CDR3 protein has one entry. The sample holds under 450,000 distinct CDR3 sequences, around 4.8% seen once. Indicated time point: patch test 1, 2 weeks after DPC sensitization. Treatment meaning: therapeutic diphenylcyclopropenone sensitization with weekly scalp DPC. The specimen was whole blood, collected in connection with sensitization to the hapten diphenylcyclopropenone (DPC). These receptors all come from a woman aged 50 to 65 with alopecia areata. Some clones in this sample may be carry-over from other donors' samples.

This chain links TRBV27 with TRBJ2-1, with 15 bases fitting TRBD2. CDR3 size: 14 residues. The V and J ends lost 10 bases and 12 bases, in that order; junction bases with no gene match: 10. CDR1 MNHEY and CDR2 SMNVEV come from the germline V gene (reference sequence). The CDR3 sequence is CATQEGLAGGVQFF. The CDR3 bases are TGTGCCACCCAGGAGGGACTAGCGGGAGGAGTGCAGTTCTTC.

The rearrangement links TRBV13 to TRBJ1-1, with D unclear. The CDR3 has 14 residues. CDR1 and CDR2 (germline): PRHDT, FYEKMQ (reference sequence). The V gene lost 2 bases and the J gene lost 4 bases, with 11 bases spanning the gap. This CDR3 is CASSLNIAGTEAFF. The CDR3 DNA follows: TGTGCCAGCAGCTTAAACATCGCAGGCACTGAAGCTTTCTTT.

This clonotype was recorded many times. The V and J genes are TRBV5-1 and TRBJ2-3, with 9 bases lining up with TRBD1. The CDR3 totals 16 residues. Trimming at V came to 2 bases and at J to 2 bases, leaving 6 bases not matched to a gene. Germline lookup yields CDR1 SGHRS and CDR2 YFSETQ. CDR3 amino acids: CASSLGQGPFTDTQYF. The CDR3 bases are TGCGCCAGCAGCTTAGGACAGGGGCCTTTCACAGATACGCAGTATTTT.

The chain uses TRBV7-9 and TRBJ2-2; TRBD1 matches 12 bases. V was pared by 7 bases and J by 5 bases, with 8 bases of the junction left unmatched. The CDR3 covers 16 residues. Germline-derived CDR1 and CDR2 are SEHNR and FQNEAQ (reference sequence). The CDR3 nucleotides read TGTGCCAGCACTCTCCGGGACAGGGGGCTAACCGGGGAGCTGTTTTTT. Its protein is CASTLRDRGLTGELFF.

This clonotype showed up just a few times. The rearrangement uses TRBV20-1 and TRBJ2-1, with a weak D call TRBD1 (5 bases). Germline values: CDR1 DFQATT, CDR2 SNEGSKA (reference sequence). This CDR3 contains 14 residues. V lost 3 bases and J lost 6, with 15 bases in between. CDR3 in DNA: TGCAGTGCTAGGTTCCAGGGATCCACCAATGAGCAGTTCTTC. Its translation is CSARFQGSTNEQFF.

This clonotype was seen at least ten times. V is TRBV5-6 and J is TRBJ2-3, with 7 bases fitting TRBD2. Germline V gene data show CDR1 as SGHDT and CDR2 as YYEEEE. There are 16 residues in the CDR3. The V and J ends lost 1 base and 2 bases, in that order; junction bases with no gene match: 7. CDR3 bases: TGTGCCAGCAGCTTGAGATCGAGCGGGGTCACAGATACGCAGTATTTT. Protein product: CASSLRSSGVTDTQYF.

This clonotype was seen only a few times. CDR3 residues: CSVGGAYEQYF. The CDR3 nucleotides are TGCAGCGTTGGGGGGGCCTACGAGCAGTACTTC. V gene TRBV29-1 combines with J gene TRBJ2-7, with a tentative D call TRBD2 (6 bases). CDR3 length equals 11 residues. From germline, CDR1 is SQVTM and CDR2 ANQGSEA. Trimming cost V 4 bases and J 2 bases, with 6 bases left between them.

This clonotype came up a few times. The rearrangement links TRBV29-1 to TRBJ2-5; 7 bases line up with TRBD1. CDR1 and CDR2 from the germline V gene are SQVTM and ANQGSEA. The trim removed 3 bases at V and 5 bases at J, leaving 15 bases unmatched. CDR3 length: 16 residues. Here the CDR3 reads CSVDQRRQGLRETQYF. In nucleotides, the CDR3 is TGCAGCGTTGATCAACGTCGACAGGGCCTTCGGGAGACCCAGTACTTC.

The chain carries TRBV20-1 and TRBJ1-6, with TRBD1 matching over 7 bases. After removal of 5 bases from V and 5 bases from J, the junction contained 6 bases not matched to a gene. From germline, CDR1 is DFQATT and CDR2 SNEGSKA (reference sequence). This CDR3 has 14 amino acids. CDR3 residues: CSARVGTDNSPLHF. The CDR3 DNA reads TGCAGTGCTCGAGTAGGGACAGATAATTCACCCCTCCACTTT.

This clonotype showed up many times. One end of the junction is discordant with germline, which a read error may explain. This chain uses TRBV7-2 with TRBJ2-2; D unclear. Germline CDR1 SGHTA, CDR2 FQGNSA. This CDR3 region has 13 residues. The chain's CDR3 is CASSPAGFQGWVF. The CDR3 DNA follows: TGTGCCAGCAGCCCCGCCGGTTTCCAAGGTTGGGTTTTT.

There are many counts of this clonotype. CDR3 sequence: CASSFKAGNTEAFF. The CDR3 nucleotides are TGTGCCAGCAGTTTTAAAGCGGGGAACACTGAAGCTTTCTTT. V usage is TRBV12-3 or TRBV12-4 and J usage is TRBJ1-1; D remains unclear. V was trimmed by 3 bases and J by 1 base, leaving 9 bases between them. The CDR3 is 14 amino acids.

This clonotype was observed many times. The chain recombines TRBV10-3 with TRBJ2-3; D might be TRBD2 (7 bases). Germline V gene lookup returns CDR1 ENHRY and CDR2 SYGVKD. Deletions cut 9 bases from V and 0 bases from J, with 25 bases between. The CDR3 is 18 residues long. CDR3 sequence: CAMGSRRGPNVSTDTQYF. Written as DNA, the CDR3 is TGTGCCATGGGGTCTAGGCGGGGGCCTAACGTGAGCACAGATACGCAGTATTTT.

This clonotype was seen a handful of times. The chain carries TRBV12-3 or TRBV12-4 and TRBJ2-7; 7 positions match TRBD2. Germline trimming cut 3 bases from V and 5 bases from J; bases unmatched to any gene: 22. The CDR3 covers 19 residues. The CDR3 nucleotides are TGTGCCAGCAGTTTCGTAGGACGCTCGGGCGGGAGTCGGGGCCACGAGCAGTACTTC. This translates into CASSFVGRSGGSRGHEQYF.

This clonotype was seen a few times. The DNA of the CDR3 is TGTGCCAGCAGTTTGGCCCCAGGGCCGGTTAATCAGCCCCAGCATTTT. Its translation is CASSLAPGPVNQPQHF. The chain has TRBV28 and TRBJ1-5; D possibly corresponds to TRBD1 (5 bases). The CDR3 is 16 amino acids. From germline, CDR1 is MDHEN and CDR2 SYDVKM. The V gene lost 3 bases and the J gene lost 4 bases, with 16 bases spanning the gap.

The chain has TRBV7-9 and TRBJ2-2; perhaps TRBD2 as D (6 bases). The V end lost 4 bases, the J end lost 7 bases, and 13 bases lay between the germline ends. The CDR3 has 14 amino acids. Germline CDR1 and CDR2: SEHNR and FQNEAQ (reference sequence). The CDR3 loop is CASSSGTLHGELFF. The DNA of the CDR3 is TGTGCCAGCAGCTCCGGGACTCTGCACGGGGAGCTGTTTTTT.

This clonotype has only a few counts. The chain employs TRBV3-1 and TRBJ1-2; possible D gene TRBD1, 6 bases. V dropped 2 bases and J dropped 6 bases, with 10 bases sitting between them. Germline CDR1 and CDR2: LGHDT and YNNKEL (reference sequence). There are 13 residues in the CDR3. The CDR3 reads CASSQQGYDGYTF. CDR3 nucleotides: TGTGCCAGCAGCCAACAGGGGTACGATGGCTACACCTTC.

This clonotype was found many times. The V call is TRBV20-1, the J call TRBJ2-2, with 10 bases aligning to TRBD2. V dropped 6 bases and J dropped 6; count of bases not matched to a gene: 7. The germline V gene has CDR1 DFQATT and CDR2 SNEGSKA (reference sequence). This CDR3 contains 14 residues. CDR3 in DNA: TGCAGTGCGGTCAGCGGGAGGGCCGCCGGGGAGCTGTTTTTT. It yields the protein CSAVSGRAAGELFF.

There are a few counts of this clonotype. The chain has TRBV5-5 and TRBJ2-2; maybe TRBD2 (6 bases). Trimming shortened V by 3 bases and J by 1 base, and 16 bases separated the two germline ends. The CDR3 extends over 17 amino acids. From germline, CDR1 is SGHKS and CDR2 YYEKEE (reference sequence). This CDR3 reads CASSWGFGTENTGELFF. The CDR3 DNA reads as TGTGCCAGCAGCTGGGGCTTCGGGACTGAGAACACCGGGGAGCTGTTTTTT.

The sample holds many counts of this clonotype. The V call is TRBV20-1, the J call TRBJ2-7; no reliable D call. Looked up from germline, CDR1 is DFQATT and CDR2 is SNEGSKA (reference sequence). CDR3 length: 13 residues. Deletions cut 2 bases from V and 6 bases from J, with 14 bases between. The CDR3: CSARSQTGGEQYF. CDR3 DNA sequence: TGCAGTGCTAGATCCCAGACCGGCGGCGAGCAGTACTTC.

This clonotype was seen repeatedly, ten times or more. CDR3 nucleotide sequence: TGTGCCAGCAGTTTCTTTCCGAATGAGCAGTTCTTC. Translated: CASSFFPNEQFF. V and J are TRBV12-3 or TRBV12-4 and TRBJ2-1; no reliable D call. The CDR3 has 12 amino acids. V gave up 3 bases and J gave up 7 bases, with 7 bases separating them.

This clonotype was seen many times. This chain joins TRBV18 and TRBJ1-2, with D possibly matching TRBD1 (6 bases). CDR3 size: 14 residues. CDR1 KGHSH and CDR2 LQKENI come from the germline V gene. The V end was cut by 1 base, the J end by 1 base, with 7 bases between. The CDR3 nucleotides are TGTGCCAGCTCACCACAGGGGGTTAACTATGGCTACACCTTC. Translation: CASSPQGVNYGYTF.

In its sample, this clonotype was seen a few times. In DNA form, the CDR3 reads TGTGCCAGCAGTTACGACCCACTAGCGGGAGGGCCCACAGATACGCAGTATTTT. This encodes CASSYDPLAGGPTDTQYF. The chain carries TRBV6-2 or TRBV6-3 and TRBJ2-3, with 13 bases identical to TRBD2. The CDR3 runs 18 residues. Trimming took 2 bases from V and 2 from J; bases not matched to a gene: 7. CDR1 is MNHEY, CDR2 SVGEGT, per germline.

The sample holds many counts of this clonotype. The chain has TRBV5-1 and TRBJ1-4; 8 bases agree with TRBD1. In germline, CDR1 is SGHRS, CDR2 YFSETQ. V was pared by 5 bases and J by 2 bases, with 2 bases of the junction left unmatched. The CDR3 length is 14 residues. Here the CDR3 reads CASSPGGTNEKLFF. DNA for the CDR3: TGCGCCAGCAGTCCAGGGGGCACTAATGAAAAACTGTTTTTT. The full variable domain, with the rest looked up from reference TRBV5-1 and TRBJ1-4, is KAGVTQTPRYLIKTRGQQVTLSCSPISGHRSVSWYQQTPGQGLQFLFEYFSETQRNKGNFPGRFSGRQFSNSRSEMNVSTLELGDSALYLCASSPGGTNEKLFFGSGTQLSVL.